This T cell receptor beta chain was recorded in a study of beta chain features in type 1 diabetes. Study-wide context: Healthy donors, compared against patients, showed similar age, gender and cell yields.

There are 15 residues in the CDR3. Germline V gene lookup returns CDR1 KGHSH and CDR2 LQKENI. The V end was cut by 5 bases, the J end by 8 bases, with 18 bases between. A CD45RO/CCR7/CD25/CD127/CD95/CD27 panel sorted naive, central memory, regulatory and stem cell-like memory CD4+ cells. Sequencing targeted expressed TCRB transcripts, as all isolated RNA had been reverse transcribed. The data were produced by immunoSEQ multiplex PCR, yet TCRdb's version contains in-frame clones alone and is incomplete. The sample lists around 100,000 clones, 28% seen once, with more than 0.5% in the top ten. Study-level results: For Type 1 diabetes patients, all four CD4+ subsets carried TCRB CDR3s that were moderately but significantly shorter. Cells carrying high TCR expression could end up over-represented when cDNA is sequenced. The influence of HLA type on TCRB rearrangement stayed undetermined.

In the case of this clone: Its specificity is unknown.

Sample: central memory CD4+ T cells from blood. The chain recombines TRBV18 with TRBJ2-2; D remains ambiguous. This TCR was sampled from a young woman with type 1 diabetes. The DNA for the CDR3 is TGTGCCAGCTCAGCGGCCCTTCTCAAAACGGGGGAGCTGTTTTTT. Translated, it gives CASSAALLKTGELFF.